This T cell receptor beta chain comes out of a study of blood T cell repertoires in COVID-19. Study context: Some COVID-19 samples were acute and others convalescent; all came from the United States, Italy and Spain.

Followed over time, Seattle patients had been enrolled while infection was active. The method was immunoSEQ multiplex PCR; TCRdb's version includes in-frame clones alone and lacks a portion of them. Of around 160,000 clones in the sample, about 86% were seen once. V was cut by 2 bases and J by 4 bases, with 9 bases left in between. Germline V gene data show CDR1 as SNHLY and CDR2 as FYNNEI. CDR3 size: 14 residues. The sequencing sample was made of peripheral blood. The chain is built from TRBV2 and TRBJ1-5, with D possibly TRBD1 on 6 matching bases. The receptor's source is a woman in her 70s with COVID-19, enrolled during active disease. CDR3 sequence: CASSEQGKNQPQHF. CDR3 DNA: TGTGCCAGCAGTGAACAGGGGAAGAATCAGCCCCAGCATTTT.